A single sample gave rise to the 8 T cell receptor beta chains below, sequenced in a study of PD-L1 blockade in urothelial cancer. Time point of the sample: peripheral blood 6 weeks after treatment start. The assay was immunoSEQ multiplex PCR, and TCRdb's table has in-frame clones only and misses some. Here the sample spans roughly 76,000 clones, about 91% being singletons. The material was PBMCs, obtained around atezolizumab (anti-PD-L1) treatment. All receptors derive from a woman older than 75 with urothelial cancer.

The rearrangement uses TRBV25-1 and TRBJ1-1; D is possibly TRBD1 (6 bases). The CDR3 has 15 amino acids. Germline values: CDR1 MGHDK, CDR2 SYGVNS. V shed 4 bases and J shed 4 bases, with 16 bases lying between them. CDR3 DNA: TGTGCCAGCAGTGGCGCCCTAGGGGGAACCACTGAAGCTTTCTTT. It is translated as CASSGALGGTTEAFF.

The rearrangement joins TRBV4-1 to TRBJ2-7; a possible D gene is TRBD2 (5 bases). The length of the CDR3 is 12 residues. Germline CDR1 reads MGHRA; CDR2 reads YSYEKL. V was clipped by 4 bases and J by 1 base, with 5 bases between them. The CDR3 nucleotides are TGCGCCAGCAGCCGCGGGTCCTACGAGCAGTACTTC. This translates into CASSRGSYEQYF.

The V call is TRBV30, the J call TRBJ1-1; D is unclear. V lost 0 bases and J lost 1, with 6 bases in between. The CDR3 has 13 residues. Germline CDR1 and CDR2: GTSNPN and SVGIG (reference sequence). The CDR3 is CAWSVYRNTEAFF. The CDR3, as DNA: TGTGCCTGGAGTGTATACAGGAACACTGAAGCTTTCTTT.

CDR3 protein: CASSSSPGQGFRANEKLFF. CDR3 in DNA: TGTGCCAGTAGTTCGTCGCCGGGACAGGGTTTTAGAGCAAATGAAAAACTGTTTTTT. The chain joins TRBV19 to TRBJ1-4, with 9 positions matching TRBD1. Germline-derived CDR1 and CDR2 are LNHDA and SQIVND (reference sequence). This CDR3 contains 19 residues. V lost 5 bases and J lost 5; bases outside the gene matches: 18. The full variable domain, in which reference TRBV19 and TRBJ1-4 provide the parts outside the CDR3, is DGGITQSPKYLFRKEGQNVTLSCEQNLNHDAMYWYRQDPGQGLRLIYYSQIVNDFQKGDIAEGYSVSREKKESFPLTVTSAQKNPTAFYLCASSSSPGQGFRANEKLFFGSGTQLSVL.

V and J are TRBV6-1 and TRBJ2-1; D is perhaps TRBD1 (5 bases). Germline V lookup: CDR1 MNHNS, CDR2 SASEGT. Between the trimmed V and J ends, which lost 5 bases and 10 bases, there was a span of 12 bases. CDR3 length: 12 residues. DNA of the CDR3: TGTGCCAGCAGTCTACCCTCAGGGGAGCAGTTCTTC. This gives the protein CASSLPSGEQFF.

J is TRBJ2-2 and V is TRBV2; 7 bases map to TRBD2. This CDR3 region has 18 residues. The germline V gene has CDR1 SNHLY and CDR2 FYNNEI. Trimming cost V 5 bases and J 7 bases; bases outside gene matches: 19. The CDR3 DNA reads TGTGCCAGCAGTTTTGGGGGGGTCGGCCTTGAGGGAATCGGGGAGCTGTTTTTT. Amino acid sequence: CASSFGGVGLEGIGELFF.

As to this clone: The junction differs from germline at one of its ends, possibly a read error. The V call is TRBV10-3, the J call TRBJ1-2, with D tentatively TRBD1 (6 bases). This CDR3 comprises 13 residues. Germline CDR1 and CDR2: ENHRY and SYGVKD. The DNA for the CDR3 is TGTGCCATCAGTGAGCCCAACATTGGACAGCGCTTCTTC. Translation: CAISEPNIGQRFF.

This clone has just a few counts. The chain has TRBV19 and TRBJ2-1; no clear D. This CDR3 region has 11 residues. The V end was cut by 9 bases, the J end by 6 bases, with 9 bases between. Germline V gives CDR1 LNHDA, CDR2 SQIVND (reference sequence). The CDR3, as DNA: TGTGCCAGCCTAAATATCAATGAGCAGTTCTTC. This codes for CASLNINEQFF.